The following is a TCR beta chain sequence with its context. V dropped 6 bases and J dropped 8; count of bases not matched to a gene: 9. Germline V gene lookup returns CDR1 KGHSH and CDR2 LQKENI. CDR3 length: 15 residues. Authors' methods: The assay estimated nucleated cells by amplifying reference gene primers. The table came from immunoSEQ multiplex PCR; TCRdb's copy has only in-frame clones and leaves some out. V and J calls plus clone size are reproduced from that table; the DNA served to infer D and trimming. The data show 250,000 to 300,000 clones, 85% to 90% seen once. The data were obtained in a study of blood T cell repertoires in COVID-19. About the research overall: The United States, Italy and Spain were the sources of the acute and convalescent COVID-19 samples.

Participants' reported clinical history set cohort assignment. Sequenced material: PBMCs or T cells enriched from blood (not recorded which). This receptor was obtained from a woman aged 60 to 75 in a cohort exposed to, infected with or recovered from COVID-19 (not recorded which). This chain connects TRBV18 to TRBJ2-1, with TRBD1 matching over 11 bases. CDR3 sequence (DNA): TGTGCCAGCTCGGACGGACAGGGGGCATTATATGAGCAGTTCTTC. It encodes CASSDGQGALYEQFF.